What follows are 29 T cell receptor beta chains derived from one specimen sequenced in a study of neurological immune-mediated disorders. The sample's time point: longitudinal time-point 1 (baseline). Using its own MiXCR run on the 5' RACE reads, TCRdb lists one record per CDR3 protein. Among tens of thousands of distinct CDR3 sequences listed, approximately 10% were seen once. Sample: PBMCs. Source of these receptors: a man aged 25-45 years in good health.

There are many counts of this clonotype. The rearrangement links TRBV5-1 to TRBJ2-7; D unclear. Germline-derived CDR1 and CDR2 are SGHRS and YFSETQ. The CDR3 is 15 residues long. Trimming cost V 4 bases and J 0 bases, with 14 bases left between them. The CDR3 DNA follows: TGCGCCAGCAGCCCTTCCTTTCCCGGCTCCTACGAGCAGTACTTC. This codes for CASSPSFPGSYEQYF.

This clonotype was detected once. With a much larger clone just one base away, this may be a read error. The rearrangement uses TRBV18 and TRBJ2-3; 8 bases are shared with TRBD1. This CDR3 has 16 amino acids. CDR1 is KGHSH, CDR2 LQKENI, per germline. CDR3 in amino acids: CARSSRTGKDTDTQYF. DNA for the CDR3: TGTGCCCGCTCTTCACGGACAGGGAAGGACACAGATACGCAGTATTTT.

V usage is TRBV29-1 and J usage is TRBJ2-7; D is perhaps TRBD1 (6 bases). The germline V gene encodes CDR1 SQVTM and CDR2 ANQGSEA. The CDR3 runs to 14 residues. Trimming cost V 7 bases and J 2 bases, with 18 bases left between them. The CDR3 coding sequence is TGCAGCGCCAAACCAGGGGATGCAACCTACGAGCAGTACTTC. Amino acids: CSAKPGDATYEQYF.

This clonotype was recorded a few times. V gene TRBV7-9 combines with J gene TRBJ2-1; 11 positions match TRBD2. Germline V gene lookup returns CDR1 SEHNR and CDR2 FQNEAQ (reference sequence). The V segment lost 4 bases and the J segment 0 bases; nucleotides outside the gene matches: 5. There are 17 residues in the CDR3. As DNA, the CDR3 is TGTGCCAGCAGCTCAGTAGCGGGAGGGCCCTCCTACAATGAGCAGTTCTTC. This encodes CASSSVAGGPSYNEQFF.

The rearrangement joins TRBV28 to TRBJ2-7; 7 nucleotides line up with TRBD2. V dropped 7 bases and J dropped 4; count of bases not matched to a gene: 13. The germline gives CDR1 MDHEN, CDR2 SYDVKM. This CDR3 region has 15 residues. The CDR3 DNA reads TGTGCCAGCATCCCCCGGGGTAGCGGGCTATACGAGCAGTACTTC. This encodes CASIPRGSGLYEQYF.

Ten or more counts support this clonotype. The chain combines TRBV25-1 with TRBJ2-5; maybe TRBD2 (5 bases). CDR1 is MGHDK and CDR2 is SYGVNS in the germline V gene. The ends were cut back, 6 bases at V and 2 bases at J, with 10 bases in the middle. This CDR3 is built from 13 residues. The CDR3, as DNA: TGTGCCAGCAGAACCCCGGGACAAGAGACCCAGTACTTC. Protein: CASRTPGQETQYF.

In this sample, this clonotype turned up many times. V usage is TRBV5-1 and J usage is TRBJ2-7; the D gene is possibly TRBD2 (5 bases). Germline CDR1 and CDR2: SGHRS and YFSETQ. The CDR3 length is 15 residues. V lost 5 bases, J lost 1 base, and 16 bases lay in between. This CDR3 reads CASSADSPGSYEQYF. The CDR3 region has the DNA TGCGCCAGCAGTGCCGATAGTCCGGGATCCTACGAGCAGTACTTC.

The chain is built from TRBV18 and TRBJ1-6; TRBD1 matches 8 bases. Germline CDR1 reads KGHSH; CDR2 reads LQKENI. The CDR3 sequence is 14 residues long. The junction had 5 bases not matched to a gene; V was cut back by 6 bases and J by 7 bases. CDR3 in amino acids: CASSGQGGNSPLHF. The CDR3 DNA is TGTGCCAGCTCTGGACAGGGAGGGAATTCACCCCTCCACTTT.

The V call is TRBV20-1, the J call TRBJ2-7, with D unclear. Trimming took off 5 bases at V and 4 bases at J, with 9 bases between the two ends. The CDR3 length is 11 residues. Germline CDR1 reads DFQATT; CDR2 reads SNEGSKA (reference sequence). The CDR3 region has the DNA TGCAGTGCTGGCAGGTTGTACGAGCAGTACTTC. As protein: CSAGRLYEQYF.

This clonotype was seen once. V and J are TRBV24-1 and TRBJ2-1; no definite D call. Germline V gives CDR1 KGHDR, CDR2 SFDVKD. V was shortened by 8 bases and J by 9 bases, with 16 bases between the two germline ends. The CDR3 covers 13 residues. The CDR3 DNA sequence: TGTGCCACCAATGAAGTATGGCTGGGTGAGCAGTTCTTC. The encoded protein is CATNEVWLGEQFF.

A remark on this clonotype: A much larger clone differs by one base, so this may be a read error. The chain combines TRBV20-1 with TRBJ2-7, with 9 bases that match TRBD2. The CDR3 totals 14 residues. Germline lookup yields CDR1 DFQATT and CDR2 SNEGSKA (reference sequence). J lost 4 bases, V lost 6 bases, and 10 bases had no gene match. CDR3 nucleotide sequence: TGCAGTGCGTTCATTAGCGGGAGTCGGTACGAGCAGTACTTC. Protein product: CSAFISGSRYEQYF.

This clonotype has ten or more counts. The V and J genes are TRBV27 and TRBJ2-3; possibly TRBD1 for D (6 bases). Germline CDR1 MNHEY, CDR2 SMNVEV (reference sequence). CDR3 size: 16 residues. Trimming pared 5 bases from V and 9 bases from J, leaving 24 bases between. CDR3 sequence (DNA): TGTGCCAGCAGTACCTCACAGGGCTTGGGTTTCGGCACGCAGTATTTT. Its protein is CASSTSQGLGFGTQYF.

This clonotype was detected many times. This chain's CDR3 is CASSLGEENNEQFF. The CDR3 region has the DNA TGCGCCAGCAGCCTGGGAGAGGAGAACAATGAGCAGTTCTTC. This sequence joins TRBV5-1 and TRBJ2-1; D might be TRBD2 (5 bases). This CDR3 comprises 14 residues. Trimming removed 4 bases at V and 5 bases at J, with 13 bases between. Germline CDR1 and CDR2: SGHRS and YFSETQ.

Notes on this clonotype: A much larger clone lies one base from this, so it may be a read error. The chain links TRBV11-1 to TRBJ2-1, with 11 bases matching TRBD1. CDR1 is SGHAT and CDR2 is FQDESV in the germline V gene (reference sequence). CDR3 length equals 14 residues. CDR3 nucleotide sequence: TGTGCCAACAGCAGGGACAGGGGGGGATATGAGCAGTTCTTC. Translated: CANSRDRGGYEQFF.

The chain recombines TRBV12-3 or TRBV12-4 with TRBJ2-7; 10 nucleotides match TRBD2. Trimming at V came to 9 bases and at J to 4 bases, leaving 9 bases not matched to a gene. CDR3 size: 14 residues. The CDR3 DNA reads as TGTGCCAGTTCAGCGGGAGGGCCGATTTACGAGCAGTACTTC. Translating gives CASSAGGPIYEQYF.

This clonotype was recorded many times. V and J are TRBV5-1 and TRBJ2-2, with D perhaps matching TRBD2 (6 bases). Germline CDR1 is SGHRS and CDR2 is YFSETQ. This CDR3 comprises 16 residues. V lost 1 base to trimming and J lost 2 bases, with 12 bases between them. CDR3 nucleotide sequence: TGCGCCAGCAGCTTGAGGGTAGCGGAAAACACCGGGGAGCTGTTTTTT. Translation: CASSLRVAENTGELFF.

This clonotype was recorded at least ten times. The chain employs TRBV7-3 and TRBJ2-3; tentatively, D is TRBD1 or TRBD2 (5 bases each). The CDR3 runs 15 residues. Trimming stripped 3 bases from V and 1 base from J, with 11 bases between. Germline V gene sequence: CDR1 SGHTA, CDR2 FQGTGA. The CDR3 nucleotides are TGTGCCAGCAGCTTGGGACCCCGGGGCACAGATACGCAGTATTTT. Its protein is CASSLGPRGTDTQYF.

This clonotype was detected ten times or more. This sequence joins TRBV7-2 and TRBJ2-1, with TRBD2 identical over 8 bases. This CDR3 spans 14 amino acids. Trimming at V came to 3 bases and at J to 4 bases, leaving 2 bases not matched to a gene. Looked up from germline, CDR1 is SGHTA and CDR2 is FQGNSA. This CDR3 is CASSFGGRYNEQFF. In DNA form, the CDR3 reads TGTGCCAGCAGCTTCGGCGGGAGGTACAATGAGCAGTTCTTC.

Ten or more counts support this clonotype. The CDR3 loop reads CASSEFKQGNEQYF. In DNA form, the CDR3 reads TGTGCCAGCAGTGAATTCAAACAGGGGAACGAGCAGTACTTC. The chain joins TRBV25-1 to TRBJ2-7, with 7 nucleotides matching TRBD1. V was clipped by 1 base and J by 5 bases; unmatched bases: 5. Germline values: CDR1 MGHDK, CDR2 SYGVNS. The CDR3 is 14 residues long.

The chain has TRBV9 and TRBJ2-2, with 14 bases lining up with TRBD2. CDR1 and CDR2 from the germline V gene are SGDLS and YYNGEE. Trimming took 3 bases from V and 7 from J; bases not matched to a gene: 5. The CDR3 sequence is 16 residues long. The CDR3 sequence: CASSAGLAGDVGELFF. In DNA form, the CDR3 reads TGTGCCAGCAGCGCGGGACTAGCGGGAGACGTCGGGGAGCTGTTTTTT.

This clonotype was recorded at least ten times. The CDR3 here is CASSLADGRRSYGYTF. In DNA, the CDR3 is TGCGCCAGCAGCTTGGCCGATGGCAGGAGAAGCTATGGCTACACCTTC. This chain links TRBV5-1 with TRBJ1-2; D not certain. V lost 0 bases and J lost 4, with 16 bases in between. Germline assignment: CDR1 SGHRS and CDR2 YFSETQ. CDR3 length: 16 residues.

This rearrangement joins TRBV20-1 to TRBJ2-3; D call uncertain. This CDR3 is built from 12 residues. From germline, CDR1 is DFQATT and CDR2 SNEGSKA (reference sequence). V gave up 6 bases and J gave up 3 bases, with 10 bases separating them. DNA for the CDR3: TGCAGTGCGTCGGACGCGACAGATACGCAGTATTTT. It translates to CSASDATDTQYF.

This clonotype was observed many times. The V and J genes are TRBV20-1 and TRBJ1-1; 8 bases agree with TRBD1. Germline-derived CDR1 and CDR2 are DFQATT and SNEGSKA (reference sequence). The CDR3 is 15 residues long. V shed 5 bases and J 5 bases; nucleotides not matched to a gene: 13. This CDR3 reads CSADGQGALGTEAFF. The CDR3 DNA is TGCAGTGCTGATGGGCAGGGGGCGTTAGGTACTGAAGCTTTCTTT.

About this clonotype: This may be a read error, as it is one base from a much larger clone. This chain connects TRBV7-8 to TRBJ2-5; D assignment may be TRBD1 or TRBD2 (5 bases each). Germline V gene lookup returns CDR1 SGHVS and CDR2 FQNEAQ. V was shortened by 1 base and J by 7 bases, with 13 bases between the two germline ends. The CDR3 is 14 amino acids. CDR3 sequence (DNA): TGTGCCAGCAGCTTAGTGTCAGGGAGAGCGACCCAGTACTTC. It is translated as CASSLVSGRATQYF.

This clonotype was counted many times. The chain recombines TRBV2 with TRBJ2-1; 8 nucleotides agree with TRBD2. V lost 8 bases and J lost 5; bases outside the gene matches: 11. This CDR3 has 15 amino acids. Germline loops: CDR1 SNHLY, CDR2 FYNNEI. In nucleotides, the CDR3 is TGTGCCAGCTCTATTGCGGGTAGCGGGAACAATGAGCAGTTCTTC. Translating gives CASSIAGSGNNEQFF. The whole variable domain, remainder taken from reference TRBV2 and TRBJ2-1, is EPEVTQTPSHQVTQMGQEVILRCVPISNHLYFYWYRQILGQKVEFLVSFYNNEISEKSEIFDDQFSVERPDGSNFTLKIRSTKLEDSAMYFCASSIAGSGNNEQFFGPGTRLTVL.

This clonotype occurred many times. The chain recombines TRBV20-1 with TRBJ1-1; the D gene is possibly TRBD1 (5 bases). Trimming pared 3 bases from V and 11 bases from J, leaving 19 bases between. Germline lookup yields CDR1 DFQATT and CDR2 SNEGSKA (reference sequence). The CDR3 covers 13 residues. The CDR3 DNA follows: TGCAGTGCTAGGGATTCGGCGGGGGTTACGGCTTTCTTT. Translated, it gives CSARDSAGVTAFF.

This clonotype was counted at least ten times. Here the CDR3 reads CATSDGQGNYEQYF. CDR3 in DNA: TGTGCCACCAGTGATGGACAGGGCAACTACGAGCAGTACTTC. The chain uses TRBV24-1 and TRBJ2-7; TRBD1 matches at 8 bases. Per germline, CDR1 KGHDR and CDR2 SFDVKD. The CDR3 has 14 amino acids. The V and J ends lost 3 bases and 3 bases, in that order; junction bases with no gene match: 3.

This clonotype was detected ten times or more. The CDR3 nucleotides are TGTGCCACCAGCAGAGATTTGGACAGCTACACTGAAGCTTTCTTT. Amino acids: CATSRDLDSYTEAFF. V gene TRBV15 combines with J gene TRBJ1-1; tentative D call: TRBD1 (6 bases). Per germline, CDR1 LNHNV and CDR2 YYDKDF (reference sequence). This CDR3 region has 15 residues. Between the trimmed V and J ends, which lost 0 bases and 3 bases, there was a span of 11 bases.

This clonotype was observed at least ten times. The chain has TRBV5-1 and TRBJ2-4, with TRBD2 matching over 12 bases. The CDR3 covers 14 residues. CDR1 is SGHRS, CDR2 YFSETQ, per germline. Germline trimming cut 7 bases from V and 8 bases from J; bases unmatched to any gene: 7. The CDR3 nucleotides are TGCGCCAGCGCTAGCGGGAGGGCCGGGGACATTCAGTACTTC. Protein: CASASGRAGDIQYF.